This T cell receptor beta chain is drawn from a study of blood T cell repertoires in COVID-19. About the research overall: Sites across the United States, Italy and Spain contributed samples from acute and convalescent COVID-19.

Seattle participants joined during active infection and were tracked over time. As processed by the authors: Estimates of nucleated cell counts were drawn from the amplification of reference gene primers. Clones were read by immunoSEQ multiplex PCR, and TCRdb kept only the in-frame ones, dropping some. V and J calls plus clone size are reproduced from that table; the DNA served to infer D and trimming. The table records about 58,000 clones, around 83% of them present only once. Germline V gene lookup returns CDR1 KGHSH and CDR2 LQKENI. The length of the CDR3 is 15 residues. J was trimmed by 5 bases and V by 4 bases; bases with no gene match: 5.

The sequence derives from a man in his fifties or sixties with COVID-19, enrolled during active disease. The sequenced sample consisted of peripheral blood. The chain is built from TRBV18 and TRBJ2-2; 9 bases agree with TRBD1. The CDR3 region is CASSQQGAITGELFF. DNA of the CDR3: TGTGCCAGCTCACAACAGGGGGCGATAACCGGGGAGCTGTTTTTT.